Described below is a single T cell receptor (beta chain) sequence and its context. Its antigen is undetermined. These data belong to a study of CD8 T cells in Susac syndrome. RNA in amounts of about 0.45 to 1 ug was reverse transcribed with random hexamers. Amplification of TCR beta CDR3 across 54 Vbeta and 13 Jbeta was performed with immunoSEQ multiplex PCR. TCRdb processed the immunoSEQ multiplex PCR reads anew with MiXCR; each CDR3 protein has one entry. The sample contains under 200,000 distinct CDR3 sequences, 90% to 95% of which appear only once. Points from the study as a whole: As the study acknowledged, the number of individuals who were part of its TCR sequencing and HLA analysis was relatively small.

CDR3 length: 14 amino acids. Looked up from germline, CDR1 is DFQATT and CDR2 is SNEGSKA (reference sequence). Trimming removed 5 bases from V and 9 bases from J; junction bases left unmatched: 15. The chain uses TRBV20-1 and TRBJ2-5, with 7 bases lining up with TRBD2. Sequenced sample: CD4+ T cells from PBMCs. The sequence came from a human donor in good health. The CDR3 DNA is TGCAGTGCTCCCCCGAGCGGGGAAACGAGGGCCCAGTACTTC. This encodes CSAPPSGETRAQYF.